Listed here are 31 T cell receptor beta chains from one sample, sequenced in a study of blood T cell repertoires in COVID-19 (dated by TCRdb to 2020 to 2022). The library was made by the immunoSEQ multiplex PCR assay. Here the immuneACCESS table is served through TCRdb, limited to in-frame sequences with V and J called. Missing clones are a known gap in these copies; in checked studies unresolved V genes cover under half, and the rest lacks a known reason. The sample yields tens of thousands of clones; 82% were counted once. The ten biggest clones cover around 7.2% of the sample. What was sequenced was peripheral blood. These receptors came from a human donor in a cohort sampled during active COVID-19.

In this sample, this clone turned up a few times. The chain uses TRBV6-1 and TRBJ2-4; 8 positions agree with TRBD1. The germline CDR1 and CDR2 sequences are MNHNS and SASEGT. The ends lost 4 bases at V and 6 bases at J; junction bases unmatched: 11. CDR3 length equals 16 residues. DNA of the CDR3: TGTGCCAGCAGTGGGGCCGGTAACAGGGGGGTAAACATTCAGTACTTC. Protein: CASSGAGNRGVNIQYF.

The rearrangement joins TRBV9 to TRBJ1-5; D gene ambiguous. This CDR3 is built from 13 residues. Trimming stripped 3 bases from V and 3 bases from J, with 7 bases between. Germline lookup yields CDR1 SGDLS and CDR2 YYNGEE. CDR3 nucleotides: TGTGCCAGCAGCGGACATAACAATCAGCCCCAGCATTTT. This encodes CASSGHNNQPQHF.

The chain employs TRBV19 and TRBJ1-1, with D tentatively TRBD1 (5 bases). This CDR3 is 15 amino acids long. CDR1 and CDR2 from the germline V gene are LNHDA and SQIVND (reference sequence). With 5 bases removed from V and 4 bases from J, the gap between germline ends came to 17 bases. In nucleotides, the CDR3 is TGTGCCAGTAGTCCATGGGGACGGGGGGGCACTGAAGCTTTCTTT. Protein: CASSPWGRGGTEAFF.

This clone was found once. The rearrangement links TRBV6-4 to TRBJ1-6, with D maybe TRBD1 (5 bases). Trimming removed 5 bases at V and 7 bases at J, with 15 bases between. Germline V gives CDR1 MRHNA, CDR2 SNTAGT. CDR3 length: 15 amino acids. This chain's CDR3 is CASSPTESKNSPLHF. CDR3 bases: TGTGCCAGCAGTCCGACAGAGTCCAAAAATTCACCCCTCCACTTT.

The J gene is TRBJ2-1, the V gene TRBV9; D is possibly TRBD1 (6 bases). Deletions cut 0 bases from V and 3 bases from J, with 13 bases between. Germline CDR1 reads SGDLS; CDR2 reads YYNGEE. The CDR3 extends over 16 amino acids. The CDR3 reads CASSVGTGTIYNEQFF. The DNA of the CDR3 is TGTGCCAGCAGCGTAGGAACAGGGACCATCTACAATGAGCAGTTCTTC.

This sequence joins TRBV2 and TRBJ2-7; unclear D gene. The CDR3 covers 12 residues. Trimming left V 2 bases short and J 5 bases short, with 7 bases between. The germline gives CDR1 SNHLY, CDR2 FYNNEI. The CDR3 here is CASSEFRNEQYF. The DNA of the CDR3 is TGTGCCAGCAGTGAATTCAGAAACGAGCAGTACTTC. The complete variable domain, with remaining parts taken from reference TRBV2 and TRBJ2-7, reads EPEVTQTPSHQVTQMGQEVILRCVPISNHLYFYWYRQILGQKVEFLVSFYNNEISEKSEIFDDQFSVERPDGSNFTLKIRSTKLEDSAMYFCASSEFRNEQYFGPGTRLTVT.

The V gene is TRBV5-1, the J gene TRBJ2-5, with D tentatively TRBD2 (5 bases). Deletions cut 0 bases from V and 1 base from J, with 13 bases between. The CDR3 consists of 16 residues. Germline-derived CDR1 and CDR2 are SGHRS and YFSETQ. CDR3 DNA: TGCGCCAGCAGCTTGGGGAATACTAGGGCCCAAGAGACCCAGTACTTC. Its translation: CASSLGNTRAQETQYF.

This clone has only one observation. The rearrangement joins TRBV29-1 to TRBJ2-7; TRBD1 agrees at 9 bases. With 5 bases clipped from V and 0 bases from J, the junction kept 5 bases outside the gene matches. CDR1 and CDR2 from the germline V gene are SQVTM and ANQGSEA. The length of the CDR3 is 14 residues. The DNA of the CDR3 is TGCAGCGTTCCAGGACAGGGGAGCTCCTACGAGCAGTACTTC. This codes for CSVPGQGSSYEQYF.

This rearrangement joins TRBV11-2 to TRBJ2-7; a possible D gene is TRBD2 (5 bases). The CDR3 has 16 amino acids. Germline lookup yields CDR1 SGHAT and CDR2 FQNNGV. V lost 5 bases to trimming and J lost 2 bases, with 19 bases between them. The CDR3 DNA reads as TGTGCCAGCAGCGACCGGCGGGCAGCGCATCCCTACGAGCAGTACTTC. Translated, it gives CASSDRRAAHPYEQYF.

V gene TRBV5-1 combines with J gene TRBJ1-2, with D possibly TRBD1 on 5 matching bases. The CDR3 spans 16 residues. Between the trimmed V and J ends, which lost 0 bases and 8 bases, there was a span of 20 bases. Germline CDR1 is SGHRS and CDR2 is YFSETQ. CDR3 DNA sequence: TGCGCCAGCAGCTTGGGTACGGCCGAGCAATCAGGGGGCTACACCTTC. It is translated as CASSLGTAEQSGGYTF. The whole variable domain, filled in from reference TRBV5-1 and TRBJ1-2, reads KAGVTQTPRYLIKTRGQQVTLSCSPISGHRSVSWYQQTPGQGLQFLFEYFSETQRNKGNFPGRFSGRQFSNSRSEMNVSTLELGDSALYLCASSLGTAEQSGGYTFGSGTRLTVV.

The chain combines TRBV7-6 with TRBJ2-7; D perhaps matches TRBD2 (5 bases). The V gene's germline CDR1 is SGHVS and CDR2 FNYEAQ. This CDR3 comprises 15 residues. V was cut by 0 bases and J by 7 bases, with 16 bases left in between. The CDR3 loop reads CASSLAWVIGVEQYF. CDR3 nucleotide sequence: TGTGCCAGCAGCTTAGCGTGGGTAATCGGGGTAGAGCAGTACTTC. Full variable domain (remainder filled in from reference TRBV7-6 and TRBJ2-7): GAGVSQSPRYKVTKRGQDVALRCDPISGHVSLYWYRQALGQGPEFLTYFNYEAQQDKSGLPNDRFSAERPEGSISTLTIQRTEQRDSAMYRCASSLAWVIGVEQYFGPGTRLTVT.

V and J are TRBV19 and TRBJ2-7, with D perhaps TRBD1 (6 bases). Germline-derived CDR1 and CDR2 are LNHDA and SQIVND (reference sequence). CDR3 length: 14 residues. The V end was cut by 7 bases, the J end by 3 bases, with 16 bases between. In nucleotides, the CDR3 is TGTGCCAGTACCCCCGGGACAAGAAGCTACGAGCAGTACTTC. Its translation: CASTPGTRSYEQYF. Together with reference TRBV19 and TRBJ2-7, the CDR3 gives the full variable domain: DGGITQSPKYLFRKEGQNVTLSCEQNLNHDAMYWYRQDPGQGLRLIYYSQIVNDFQKGDIAEGYSVSREKKESFPLTVTSAQKNPTAFYLCASTPGTRSYEQYFGPGTRLTVT.

The chain recombines TRBV5-8 with TRBJ2-7; D gene unclear. Germline V CDR1 and CDR2: SGHTS, YDEGEE. The length of the CDR3 is 13 residues. Trimming cost V 5 bases and J 6 bases, with 15 bases left between them. In DNA form, the CDR3 reads TGTGCCAGCAGATCTAGTCCTCCGGGCGAGCAGTACTTC. Residues: CASRSSPPGEQYF.

The chain joins TRBV6-2 or TRBV6-3 to TRBJ2-1; no clear D. CDR3 size: 14 residues. Germline V gives CDR1 MNHEY, CDR2 SVGEGT. V dropped 5 bases and J dropped 7 bases, with 15 bases sitting between them. CDR3 nucleotides: TGTGCCAGCAGTATACCTAGTGTGGTAAATGAGCAGTTCTTC. Protein sequence: CASSIPSVVNEQFF.

The V and J genes are TRBV6-5 and TRBJ2-5; TRBD1 is a possible D gene (6 bases). This CDR3 spans 14 amino acids. V was shortened by 6 bases and J by 0 bases, with 11 bases between the two germline ends. In germline, CDR1 is MNHEY, CDR2 SVGAGI. For the CDR3, the DNA is TGTGCCAGCAGGGCGACAGGCTACCAAGAGACCCAGTACTTC. Translation gives CASRATGYQETQYF.

The rearrangement joins TRBV19 to TRBJ1-1; unclear D gene. The CDR3 length is 13 residues. Germline V CDR1 and CDR2: LNHDA, SQIVND (reference sequence). Trimming shortened V by 6 bases and J by 3 bases, and 11 bases separated the two germline ends. CDR3 amino acids: CASSPGGDTEAFF. Here the CDR3 DNA reads TGTGCCAGTAGCCCCGGAGGTGACACTGAAGCTTTCTTT.

The chain has TRBV6-2 or TRBV6-3 and TRBJ1-2, with a possible D match to TRBD1 (5 bases). V lost 5 bases to trimming and J lost 5 bases, with 18 bases between them. The V gene's germline CDR1 is MNHEY and CDR2 SVGEGT. The CDR3 is made up of 15 amino acids. The chain's CDR3 is CASSEAATAFYGYTF. The CDR3 coding sequence is TGTGCCAGCAGTGAGGCGGCGACAGCCTTTTATGGCTACACCTTC.

CDR3 amino acids: CASSRQGPSYEQYF. The DNA for the CDR3 is TGTGCCAGCAGTCGACAGGGCCCTTCCTACGAGCAGTACTTC. The chain carries TRBV6-5 and TRBJ2-7, with 7 positions matching TRBD1. This CDR3 comprises 14 residues. J lost 1 base, V lost 5 bases, and 5 bases had no gene match. Germline lookup yields CDR1 MNHEY and CDR2 SVGAGI.

The J gene is TRBJ2-3, the V gene TRBV25-1; 9 bases map to TRBD2. Trimming took 4 bases from V and 4 from J; bases not matched to a gene: 3. Germline V lookup: CDR1 MGHDK, CDR2 SYGVNS. The CDR3 extends over 14 amino acids. CDR3 amino acids: CASSVRGGADTQYF. The DNA of the CDR3 is TGTGCCAGCAGTGTGCGGGGGGGCGCAGATACGCAGTATTTT.

The genes are TRBV2 and TRBJ2-7, with TRBD1 as a possible D gene (6 bases). CDR3 size: 11 residues. Germline lookup yields CDR1 SNHLY and CDR2 FYNNEI. Trimming took 6 bases from V and 12 from J, leaving 15 bases between them. The CDR3: CASSDRRIVYF. The CDR3 nucleotides are TGTGCCAGCAGCGACAGGCGAATTGTGTACTTC.

This clone was detected a few times. The chain joins TRBV24-1 to TRBJ1-5, with TRBD1 matching 8 bases. V lost 3 bases, J lost 7 bases, and 4 bases stayed unmatched. Germline values: CDR1 KGHDR, CDR2 SFDVKD. This CDR3 is built from 14 residues. CDR3 sequence: CATSDRDRSQPQHF. CDR3 in DNA: TGTGCCACCAGTGATCGGGACAGGAGCCAGCCCCAGCATTTT.

The chain couples TRBV7-9 to TRBJ1-2; TRBD1 matches at 8 bases. This CDR3 comprises 17 residues. V lost 1 base and J lost 2; bases outside the gene matches: 9. Germline V lookup: CDR1 SEHNR, CDR2 FQNEAQ (reference sequence). CDR3 sequence (DNA): TGTGCCAGCAGCTTAGAGGCAGGGGGCCTGCTAAACTATGGCTACACCTTC. Translated, it gives CASSLEAGGLLNYGYTF.

This chain links TRBV5-3 with TRBJ1-2, with D maybe TRBD1 (6 bases). TRBV5-3 is an ORF; its function is uncertain. This CDR3 comprises 16 residues. Trimming cost V 0 bases and J 2 bases, with 14 bases left between them. CDR3 in amino acids: CARSLAIGQSNYGYTF. CDR3 coding DNA: TGTGCCAGAAGCTTGGCCATTGGACAGTCAAACTATGGCTACACCTTC.

The chain links TRBV6-5 to TRBJ1-1; D may be TRBD1 (6 bases). The CDR3 contains 15 residues. V lost 1 base to trimming and J lost 0 bases, with 9 bases between them. CDR1 is MNHEY, CDR2 SVGAGI, per germline. CDR3: CASSYWQGLNTEAFF. The CDR3 bases are TGTGCCAGCAGTTACTGGCAGGGGTTGAACACTGAAGCTTTCTTT.

The CDR3 loop is CASSAGAIGTVNTEAFF. The DNA for the CDR3 is TGTGCCAGCAGCGCGGGGGCGATCGGCACAGTGAACACTGAAGCTTTCTTT. The V and J genes are TRBV2 and TRBJ1-1, with D tentatively TRBD1 (6 bases). Looked up from germline, CDR1 is SNHLY and CDR2 is FYNNEI. Trimming took off 6 bases at V and 0 bases at J, with 20 bases between the two ends. This CDR3 is 17 amino acids long.

The V and J genes are TRBV6-2 or TRBV6-3 and TRBJ1-5, with D unclear. Germline V gene data show CDR1 as MNHEY and CDR2 as SVGEGT. The CDR3 spans 15 residues. V was pared by 5 bases and J by 11 bases, with 22 bases between. DNA for the CDR3: TGTGCCAGCAGTGTCGCCGACCAACGGGGTCCCTCCCAGCATTTT. Protein sequence: CASSVADQRGPSQHF.

As to this clone: The junction shows a germline mismatch at one end, possibly a read error. This chain links TRBV9 with TRBJ2-5; 7 bases agree with TRBD2. Germline V gene sequence: CDR1 SGDLS, CDR2 YYNGEE. The CDR3 spans 15 residues. For the CDR3, the DNA is TGTGCCCGCAGCGTAGCTGGGGGGGGTGGGGAGACCCAGTACTTC. Translating it yields CARSVAGGGGETQYF.

This chain uses TRBV5-5 with TRBJ2-1; maybe TRBD1 (5 bases). Per the germline V gene, CDR1 is SGHKS and CDR2 is YYEKEE (reference sequence). V gave up 1 base and J gave up 6 bases, with 8 bases separating them. The length of the CDR3 is 13 residues. The CDR3 spells CASSLYGANEQFF. CDR3 in DNA: TGTGCCAGCAGCTTGTATGGGGCCAATGAGCAGTTCTTC.

V usage is TRBV29-1 and J usage is TRBJ1-6; the match to TRBD1 covers 9 bases. The germline gives CDR1 SQVTM, CDR2 ANQGSEA. J gave up 8 bases and V 6 bases, and 8 bases lay outside the gene matches. This CDR3 has 14 amino acids. The CDR3: CSVQTTGGDSPLHF. CDR3 coding DNA: TGCAGCGTCCAGACAACAGGGGGCGATTCACCCCTCCACTTT.

This clone was seen a single time. The CDR3 is CASSQGQGNPINYGYTF. CDR3 bases: TGTGCCAGCAGCCAGGGACAGGGGAACCCGATTAACTATGGCTACACCTTC. The chain recombines TRBV5-6 with TRBJ1-2, with 10 positions matching TRBD1. This CDR3 has 17 amino acids. The V and J ends lost 4 bases and 1 base, in that order; junction bases with no gene match: 10. Germline CDR1 SGHDT, CDR2 YYEEEE.

The genes are TRBV6-6 and TRBJ2-7, with 10 bases identical to TRBD1. The trim removed 5 bases at V and 3 bases at J, leaving 4 bases unmatched. Germline CDR1 MNHNY, CDR2 SVGAGI (reference sequence). The CDR3 is 14 residues long. CDR3 amino acids: CASSRDRGGYEQYF. CDR3 DNA: TGTGCCAGCAGTCGGGACAGGGGAGGCTACGAGCAGTACTTC.